The clone carrying this T cell receptor beta chain has only one observation. Its antigen remains unidentified. The entry originates in a study of cytomegalovirus exposure and HLA in healthy donors. In the study overall: The 120 validation repertoires were produced on the same platform as the 650 or so repertoires of the first cohort. This was reported in a later analysis.

Profiled with immunoSEQ multiplex PCR; TCRdb holds only in-frame clones, not every one. The sample has roughly 95,000 clones; 85% are singletons. Study outcomes and limitations: The tendency of first-cohort TCR clusters to co-occur in the approximately 120 validation repertoires was identified by a subsequent analysis.

The clonotype originates from a young man in good health and CMV-seropositive. Sequences were obtained from PBMCs.

CDR3 sequence reads: CASSLFIAGGLTGELFF. The CDR3 DNA is TGTGCCAGCAGTTTATTTATAGCGGGAGGCCTTACCGGGGAGCTGTTTTTT. The chain has TRBV27 and TRBJ2-2, with 10 positions matching TRBD2. Germline values: CDR1 MNHEY, CDR2 SMNVEV (reference sequence). Trimming took 1 base from V and 5 from J; bases not matched to a gene: 7. The CDR3 sequence is 17 residues long.